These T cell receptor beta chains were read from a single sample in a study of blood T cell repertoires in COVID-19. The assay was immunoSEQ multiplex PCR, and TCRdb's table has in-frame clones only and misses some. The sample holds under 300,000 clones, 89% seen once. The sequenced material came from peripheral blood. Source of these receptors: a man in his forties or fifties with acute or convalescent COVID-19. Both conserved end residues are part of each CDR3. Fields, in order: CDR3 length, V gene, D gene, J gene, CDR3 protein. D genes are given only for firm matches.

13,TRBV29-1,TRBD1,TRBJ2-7,CSVEVGQGGEQYF
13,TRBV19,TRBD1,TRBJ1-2,CASSLRDRNGYTF
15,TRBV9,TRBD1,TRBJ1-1,CASSVDRGKNTEAFF
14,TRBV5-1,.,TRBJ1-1,CASTMGGRSTEAFF
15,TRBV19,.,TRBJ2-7,CASSKGGGVNYEQYF
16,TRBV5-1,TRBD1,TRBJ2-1,CASSREPGQVYNEQFF
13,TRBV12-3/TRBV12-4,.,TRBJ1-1,CASSLVLETEAFF
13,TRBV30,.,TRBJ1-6,CAWRSQYNSPLHF
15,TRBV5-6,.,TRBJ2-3,CASSFRATGTDTQYF
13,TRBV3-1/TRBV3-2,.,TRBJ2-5,CASSLGGGGPQYF
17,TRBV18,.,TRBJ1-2,CASSPPRGRIEGDGYTF
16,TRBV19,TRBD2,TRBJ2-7,CASSVGTSGSAYEQYF
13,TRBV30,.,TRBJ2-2,CAWSVKGIGELFF
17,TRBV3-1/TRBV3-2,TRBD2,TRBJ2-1,CASSQVSLGGAGKEQFF
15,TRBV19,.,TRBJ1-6,CASSIRGSVDSPLHF
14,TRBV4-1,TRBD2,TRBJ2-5,CASSQGASGGPQYF
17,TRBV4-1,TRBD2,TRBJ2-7,CASSQGKGLAGEYEQYF
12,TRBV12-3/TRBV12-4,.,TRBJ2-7,CASSLALYEQYF
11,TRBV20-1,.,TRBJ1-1,CSAPRSTEAFF
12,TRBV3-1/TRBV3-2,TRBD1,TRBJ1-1,CASSFRTGEAFF
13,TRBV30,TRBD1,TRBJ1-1,CAWSTQGGTEAFF
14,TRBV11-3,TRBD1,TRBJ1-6,CASSGGQSNSPLHF
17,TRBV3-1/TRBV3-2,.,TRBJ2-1,CASSQVWRQNSYNEQFF
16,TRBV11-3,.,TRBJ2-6,CASSSSQGLGANVLTF
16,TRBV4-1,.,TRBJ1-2,CASSQPGRTPGNGYTF
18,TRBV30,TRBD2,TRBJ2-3,CAWSHPRGGPSSTDTQYF
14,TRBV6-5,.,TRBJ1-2,CASTPGAPHGGYTF
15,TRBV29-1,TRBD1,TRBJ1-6,CSVEDRMTGVSPLHF
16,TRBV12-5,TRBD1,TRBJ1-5,CASGSQTGVPNQPQHF
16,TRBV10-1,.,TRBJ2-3,CASSEPGQLNTDTQYF
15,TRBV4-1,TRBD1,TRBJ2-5,CASSQADRVDGTQYF
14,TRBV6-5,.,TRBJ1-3,CASRPPGRDNTIYF
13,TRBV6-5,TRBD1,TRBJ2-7,CASRRGQSYEQYF
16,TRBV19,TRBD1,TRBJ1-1,CASSILGTGPNTEAFF
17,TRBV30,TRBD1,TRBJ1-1,CAWSVLGTGPSNTEAFF
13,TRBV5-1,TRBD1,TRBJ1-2,CASSPGTGVGYTF
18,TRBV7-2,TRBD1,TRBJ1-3,CASSLERQGALSGNTIYF
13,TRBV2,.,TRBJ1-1,CASGTGSDTEAFF
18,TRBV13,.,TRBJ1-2,CASSLGGDLGRAPYGYTF
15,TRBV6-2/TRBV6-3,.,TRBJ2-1,CASSPPRGGYNEQFF
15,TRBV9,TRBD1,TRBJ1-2,CASSPDRGLLYGYTF
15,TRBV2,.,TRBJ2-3,CASSRDRSSTDTQYF
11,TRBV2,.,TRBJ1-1,CASTLNTEAFF